One and the same sample provided the 11 T cell receptor beta chains below, sequenced in a study of T cells in localized non-small cell lung cancer. The assay was immunoSEQ multiplex PCR, and TCRdb's table has in-frame clones only and misses some. The sample includes about 3,000 clones, around 22% of them seen just once. This specimen was lung tumor tissue, taken before any cancer treatment. These receptors all stem from a female donor aged 60 or older with stage I lung adenocarcinoma.

This sequence joins TRBV6-8 and TRBJ2-3, with unresolved D. CDR1 is MNHGY and CDR2 is SAAAGT in the germline V gene. CDR3 size: 13 residues. V was cut by 1 base and J by 6 bases, with 8 bases left in between. CDR3 nucleotide sequence: TGTGCCAGCAGTTACTGGTCGCTGGATACGCAGTATTTT. It is translated as CASSYWSLDTQYF.

A few counts support this clone. V is TRBV11-3 and J is TRBJ2-5; possibly TRBD2 for D (6 bases). Looked up from germline, CDR1 is SGHNT and CDR2 is YENEEA. There are 14 residues in the CDR3. V was cut by 5 bases and J by 7 bases, with 17 bases left in between. CDR3 residues: CASSTPGSGGTQYF. CDR3 nucleotides: TGTGCCAGCAGCACCCCCGGGAGCGGAGGGACCCAGTACTTC.

V is TRBV5-1 and J is TRBJ2-7, with 9 bases fitting TRBD1. This CDR3 comprises 14 residues. The trim removed 4 bases at V and 8 bases at J, leaving 10 bases unmatched. CDR1 and CDR2 from the germline V gene are SGHRS and YFSETQ. The CDR3 nucleotides are TGCGCCAGCAGCATGACAGGGGGTATTACTCAGCAGTACTTC. Amino acids: CASSMTGGITQQYF.

The J gene is TRBJ1-1, the V gene TRBV9; D remains unclear. V lost 5 bases and J lost 1, with 12 bases in between. This CDR3 spans 14 amino acids. Germline assignment: CDR1 SGDLS and CDR2 YYNGEE. The CDR3 sequence is CASSTRTENTEAFF. The DNA for the CDR3 is TGTGCCAGCAGTACGAGGACGGAGAACACTGAAGCTTTCTTT.

V usage is TRBV9 and J usage is TRBJ1-4; TRBD1 matches at 8 bases. The trim removed 10 bases at V and 7 bases at J, leaving 15 bases unmatched. This CDR3 is 15 amino acids long. Looked up from germline, CDR1 is SGDLS and CDR2 is YYNGEE. In DNA, the CDR3 is TGTGCCTCCAGCAGGCTCCAGGGGGCGCCTGAAAAACTGTTTTTT. Translating gives CASSRLQGAPEKLFF. Based on the CDR3 plus reference TRBV9 and TRBJ1-4, the full variable domain is DSGVTQTPKHLITATGQRVTLRCSPRSGDLSVYWYQQSLDQGLQFLIQYYNGEERAKGNILERFSAQQFPDLHSELNLSSLELGDSALYFCASSRLQGAPEKLFFGSGTQLSVL.

This clone appeared a few times. V gene TRBV23-1 combines with J gene TRBJ2-7; a possible D gene is TRBD2 (6 bases). TRBV23-1 is sorted into the ORF group, with uncertain function. Trimming cost V 10 bases and J 5 bases, with 18 bases left between them. There are 13 residues in the CDR3. The CDR3 DNA follows: TGCGCCAACCTATTAGCGGAATGCAACGAGCAGTACTTC. This translates into CANLLAECNEQYF.

The rearrangement uses TRBV28 and TRBJ2-1; tentatively, D is TRBD1 (6 bases). This CDR3 has 15 residues. V was trimmed by 2 bases and J by 7 bases, leaving 15 bases between them. Germline CDR1 reads MDHEN; CDR2 reads SYDVKM. CDR3 protein: CASSLTQGRGNEQFF. CDR3 bases: TGTGCCAGCAGTTTAACGCAGGGAAGGGGGAATGAGCAGTTCTTC.

This clone appeared a few times. The chain couples TRBV7-2 to TRBJ2-2; D is ambiguous. This CDR3 has 13 residues. Trimming cost V 5 bases and J 5 bases, with 9 bases left between them. Germline-derived CDR1 and CDR2 are SGHTA and FQGNSA. CDR3 residues: CASSLQTTGELFF. For the CDR3, the DNA is TGTGCCAGCAGCCTACAGACAACCGGGGAGCTGTTTTTT.

The rearrangement uses TRBV2 and TRBJ1-4; D may be TRBD1 (6 bases). The CDR3 totals 13 residues. V lost 8 bases and J lost 7, with 14 bases in between. Germline loops: CDR1 SNHLY, CDR2 FYNNEI. This CDR3 reads CASANRDAEKLFF. CDR3 in DNA: TGTGCCAGCGCCAACAGGGATGCTGAAAAACTGTTTTTT.

The chain combines TRBV11-3 with TRBJ1-2; 8 bases match TRBD1. The germline gives CDR1 SGHNT, CDR2 YENEEA. There are 15 residues in the CDR3. The J segment lost 2 bases and the V segment lost 1 base, leaving 3 bases of the junction unmatched. The CDR3 DNA sequence: TGTGCCAGCAGCTTAGTACAGGGGGTAAACTATGGCTACACCTTC. Amino acids: CASSLVQGVNYGYTF.

The V and J genes are TRBV5-1 and TRBJ2-1; 11 bases align to TRBD2. Trimming removed 2 bases from V and 8 bases from J; junction bases left unmatched: 6. The length of the CDR3 is 15 residues. Germline loops: CDR1 SGHRS, CDR2 YFSETQ. CDR3 nucleotide sequence: TGCGCCAGCAGCTTAGGACTAGCGGGCGGCGATGAGCAGTTCTTC. It yields the protein CASSLGLAGGDEQFF. The variable domain in full, completed from reference TRBV5-1 and TRBJ2-1, reads KAGVTQTPRYLIKTRGQQVTLSCSPISGHRSVSWYQQTPGQGLQFLFEYFSETQRNKGNFPGRFSGRQFSNSRSEMNVSTLELGDSALYLCASSLGLAGGDEQFFGPGTRLTVL.